The rows below give T cell receptor beta chains drawn from one sample of a study of Graves' ophthalmopathy and Graves' hyperthyroidism. TCRdb reprocessed the multiplex PCR reads with MiXCR, giving one entry per CDR3 protein. The sample holds 1 million to 1.3 million distinct CDR3 sequences, approximately 35% seen once. The sequencing sample was made of peripheral blood or thyroid tissue (not recorded which). The receptor source for this set is an adult man with Graves' hyperthyroidism. Each CDR3 is given without its conserved first and last residue. Fields, in order: J gene, D gene, V gene, clone size, CDR3 protein. D genes are given only for firm matches. Rows may omit the clone size; those that give it use once, few, many or a size class.

J gene: TRBJ2-2
D gene: -
V gene: TRBV24-1
clone size: -
CDR3 protein: ATSDGHRPGTGELF

J gene: TRBJ2-1
D gene: -
V gene: TRBV4-2
clone size: -
CDR3 protein: ASSQDGNEQF

J gene: TRBJ2-7
D gene: TRBD1
V gene: TRBV7-2
clone size: many
CDR3 protein: ASSLDRGEGEQY

J gene: TRBJ1-1
D gene: -
V gene: TRBV7-8
clone size: -
CDR3 protein: ASSFQGGGTEAF

J gene: TRBJ2-5
D gene: TRBD2
V gene: TRBV4-1
clone size: few
CDR3 protein: ASSGGTGTSEGETQY

J gene: TRBJ1-6
D gene: -
V gene: TRBV24-1
clone size: many
CDR3 protein: ATSAADGDYNSPLH

J gene: TRBJ2-2
D gene: TRBD2
V gene: TRBV2
clone size: many
CDR3 protein: ASRGLSQNTGELF

J gene: TRBJ2-7
D gene: TRBD2
V gene: TRBV7-3
clone size: -
CDR3 protein: ASSLVPTSGVLSYEQY

J gene: TRBJ1-5
D gene: -
V gene: TRBV2
clone size: many
CDR3 protein: ASSDDKETASNQPQH

J gene: TRBJ1-4
D gene: -
V gene: TRBV2
clone size: medium-sized
CDR3 protein: ASSGRMSSANEKLF

J gene: TRBJ2-5
D gene: TRBD2
V gene: TRBV19
clone size: few
CDR3 protein: ASKEAGVGQETQY

J gene: TRBJ2-5
D gene: -
V gene: TRBV18
clone size: -
CDR3 protein: ANSRQAQETQY

J gene: TRBJ2-5
D gene: -
V gene: TRBV13
clone size: many
CDR3 protein: ASSKDNQETQY

J gene: TRBJ2-2
D gene: -
V gene: TRBV29-1
clone size: -
CDR3 protein: SAYYTGELF

J gene: TRBJ1-6
D gene: TRBD1
V gene: TRBV20-1
clone size: -
CDR3 protein: SARRAQGTVNSPLH

J gene: TRBJ1-6
D gene: TRBD1
V gene: TRBV7-8
clone size: -
CDR3 protein: ASSLGGQGLSYNSPLH

J gene: TRBJ2-7
D gene: TRBD2
V gene: TRBV20-1
clone size: -
CDR3 protein: SARAQGLAGAYEQY

J gene: TRBJ2-7
D gene: -
V gene: TRBV20-1
clone size: few
CDR3 protein: SAPGAGYEQY